This is a list of T cell receptor beta chains from one sample in a study of T cells in localized non-small cell lung cancer. The protocol was immunoSEQ multiplex PCR, while the TCRdb copy is restricted to in-frame clones and leaves out a portion. The table lists under 35,000 clones, 91% of them singletons. Here the sequenced sample was peripheral blood, taken before any cancer treatment. The receptors stem from a female donor at least 60 years old with stage I lung adenocarcinoma. Both conserved end residues are part of each CDR3. The D gene is left open where the match is weak. Size is omitted from some rows. Given values are once, few, many or a class for expanded clones.

>-|TRBJ2-7|-|TRBV10-1
TGCGCCAGCAGTGAGGCGGACGGCTACGAGCAGTACTTC
CASSEADGYEQYF
>-|TRBJ2-2|TRBD1|TRBV7-7
TGTGCCGTACGGACAGGGCTGGCCGGGGAGCTGTTTTTT
CAVRTGLAGELFF
>-|TRBJ2-2|-|TRBV18
TGTGCCAGCTCACCAGGGCAATCGAACACCGGGGAGCTGTTTTTT
CASSPGQSNTGELFF
>-|TRBJ2-7|-|TRBV6-1
TGTGCCAGCAGTGACGTTGCAGGGTCCCCCTACGAGCAGTACTTC
CASSDVAGSPYEQYF
>-|TRBJ1-1|TRBD1|TRBV19
TGTGCCAGTAATCCCGGAACAGGGGGGACTGAAGCTTTCTTT
CASNPGTGGTEAFF
>-|TRBJ1-2|TRBD1|TRBV27
TGTGCCAGCAGTCCATGGCGGACAGGGGGTGCACCCTATGGCTACACCTTC
CASSPWRTGGAPYGYTF
>-|TRBJ2-3|-|TRBV25-1
TGTGCCAGCAGTCATCGAGATACGCAGTATTTT
CASSHRDTQYF
>-|TRBJ1-1|TRBD1|TRBV28
TGTGCCAGCAGTCCCCGACAGGGCCCTATTTACACTGAAGCTTTCTTT
CASSPRQGPIYTEAFF
>-|TRBJ1-2|TRBD1|TRBV28
TGTGCCAGCAACCGGGACAGGGACTCGCTCGGCTACACCTTC
CASNRDRDSLGYTF
>-|TRBJ2-3|TRBD1|TRBV5-1
TGCGCCAGCAGCTGGACCCGACAGGGTTCCTTGCCAGATACGCAGTATTTT
CASSWTRQGSLPDTQYF
>-|TRBJ2-3|-|TRBV9
TGTGCCAGCAGCGTAGGGACAGATACGCAGTATTTT
CASSVGTDTQYF
>-|TRBJ1-1|-|TRBV6-6
TGTGCCAGCAGTTACCCCACGGGGGGGGGAAACACTGAAGCTTTCTTT
CASSYPTGGGNTEAFF
>-|TRBJ2-1|-|TRBV7-3
TGTGCCAGCAGCTTAACTCCCGGGACTTTCTTCTTC
CASSLTPGTFFF
>-|TRBJ1-4|-|TRBV30
TGTGCCTGGTCCTGGGGGGTATTAGAAAAACTGTTTTTT
CAWSWGVLEKLFF
>-|TRBJ2-5|-|TRBV5-4
TGTGCCAGCAGTATATTGGGGCCACAAGAGACCCAGTACTTC
CASSILGPQETQYF
>once|TRBJ2-3|-|TRBV5-6
TGTGCCAGCAGCTTGAGGTCCGGGATGGGCACAGATACGCAGTATTTT
CASSLRSGMGTDTQYF
>few|TRBJ1-5|-|TRBV2
TGTGCCAGCAGTGAAGATTCAACAGGGATCCAGCCCCAGCATTTT
CASSEDSTGIQPQHF
>-|TRBJ1-4|TRBD1|TRBV5-1
TGCGCCAGCAGCCGGACAGGGGACGTGTTAACTAATGAAAAACTGTTTTTT
CASSRTGDVLTNEKLFF
>-|TRBJ2-1|TRBD1|TRBV27
TGTGCCAGCAGTTTAGGGTGGGGACAGGGGGTGGATGAGCAGTTCTTC
CASSLGWGQGVDEQFF
>-|TRBJ2-3|-|TRBV6-5
TGTGCCAGCAGTACACAGACGGGGACGCAGTATTTT
CASSTQTGTQYF
>-|TRBJ2-7|TRBD2|TRBV11-2
TGTGCCAGCAGCTTAGCCCCTAGCGGGAGTTCCTACGAGCAGTACTTC
CASSLAPSGSSYEQYF
>-|TRBJ2-4|TRBD1|TRBV5-6
TGTGCCAGCAGCTTTAAGGGGGCGAACGGGGTAGCCAAAAACATTCAGTACTTC
CASSFKGANGVAKNIQYF
>-|TRBJ2-1|-|TRBV27
TGTGCCAGCAGTTCAACGTCCACAGGGTACCCCGCCAATGAGCAGTTCTTC
CASSSTSTGYPANEQFF
>-|TRBJ1-2|-|TRBV9
TGTGCCAGCAGCGTAGCTACGAGGGGGTATGGCTACACCTTC
CASSVATRGYGYTF
>-|TRBJ1-1|-|TRBV19
TGTGCCAGTAGTATAGCGACAGACTGGTATCGGAACACTGAAGCTTTCTTT
CASSIATDWYRNTEAFF
>-|TRBJ1-4|-|TRBV19
TGTGCCAGTAGACCGGTTGGTGGCCTAGGTGAAAAACTGTTTTTT
CASRPVGGLGEKLFF
>-|TRBJ2-7|-|TRBV7-2
TGTGCCAGCAGCTTAGCTGGCGGGACCACCTCCTACGAGCAGTACTTC
CASSLAGGTTSYEQYF
>-|TRBJ2-7|-|TRBV7-9
TGTGCCAGCAGCTTAGTGGGGGGAAGGGAGCAGTACTTC
CASSLVGGREQYF
>-|TRBJ1-1|-|TRBV7-2
TGTGCCAGCAGCTTATATGGGGCCGGCACTGAAGCTTTCTTT
CASSLYGAGTEAFF